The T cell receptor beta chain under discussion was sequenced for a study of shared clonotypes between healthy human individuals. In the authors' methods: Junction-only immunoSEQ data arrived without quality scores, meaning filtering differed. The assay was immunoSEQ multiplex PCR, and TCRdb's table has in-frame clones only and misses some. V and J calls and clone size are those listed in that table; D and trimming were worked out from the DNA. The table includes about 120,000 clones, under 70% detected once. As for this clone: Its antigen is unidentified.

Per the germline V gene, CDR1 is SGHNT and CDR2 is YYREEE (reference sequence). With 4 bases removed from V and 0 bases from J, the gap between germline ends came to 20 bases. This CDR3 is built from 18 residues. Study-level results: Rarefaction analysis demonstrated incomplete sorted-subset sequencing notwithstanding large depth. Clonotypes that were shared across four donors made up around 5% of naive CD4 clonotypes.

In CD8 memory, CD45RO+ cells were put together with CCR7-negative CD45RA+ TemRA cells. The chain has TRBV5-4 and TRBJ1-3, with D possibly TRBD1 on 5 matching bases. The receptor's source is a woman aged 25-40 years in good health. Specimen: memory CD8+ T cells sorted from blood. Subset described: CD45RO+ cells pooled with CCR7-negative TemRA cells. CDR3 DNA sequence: TGTGCCAGCAGCAACCCCAATATCCCCGGGACCTCTGGAAACACCATATATTTT. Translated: CASSNPNIPGTSGNTIYF. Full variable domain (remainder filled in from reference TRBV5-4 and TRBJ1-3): ETGVTQSPTHLIKTRGQQVTLRCSSQSGHNTVSWYQQALGQGPQFIFQYYREEENGRGNFPPRFSGLQFPNYSSELNVNALELDDSALYLCASSNPNIPGTSGNTIYFGEGSWLTVV.